The source of this T cell receptor beta chain is a study of CD8+CD57+ T cells in acquired aplastic anemia (dated 2018 in TCRdb). Regarding the research as a whole: DNA extracted from sorted CD4+ and CD8+ cells had a mean of around 3 ug, with a range of about 0.18 to 27.4 ug. Study-level results and caveats: Twenty-nine CD8+ CDR3 sequences were found in both patients and controls but appeared to be highly expressed in patients and within the immunodominant clones of the patients. Patients and healthy controls showed no significant difference in CD8+ Simpson's diversity (P=0.060).

Genomic DNA was used as template for profiling of TCR beta VDJ combinations and CDR3 sequences. An Illumina HiSeq 2000 was used for TCR repertoire sequencing. For the original study's pipeline: TRBV/TRBJ rearrangement plots, CDR3 size and DJ length profiles, and Simpson's diversity index were used to assess repertoires. The immunodominant clone was defined as the most abundant DNA sequence in deep sequencing data. CDR3 amino acid sequences were checked for sharing between subjects and were compared against published repertoires and the VDJdb database. The raw public reads went through TCRdb reprocessing: fastp at Q25, MiXCR clone calling, in-frame beta chains kept. Every CDR3 protein is listed once, alongside the most common genes and DNA of its rows. The V and J calls shown here were made by TCRdb, not taken from the authors' results. The sample table lists about 270,000 distinct CDR3 sequences, 55% to 60% of them with a count of one. The ten largest clones add up to 7.5% to 9% of the sample.

In this study, sorted CD4+ and CD8+ T cells from the blood of healthy subjects and of severe aplastic anemia patients had their TCR repertoires deep-sequenced. Ficoll-Paque density gradient centrifugation was used to isolate peripheral blood mononuclear cells. Before DNA was extracted, CD4+ and CD8+ T cells were sorted using either FACS or magnetic beads. Spanning cysteine to phenylalanine, the CDR3 consists of 15 amino acids. Here the CDR3 DNA is all that survives: 45 bases in frame from base 1. Per the germline V gene (reference sequence), DFQATT is the CDR1 and SNEGSKA is the CDR2. From V the trimming removes 4 bases and from J it removes 5 bases, while the gene matches leave 9 bases of the junction unaccounted for. Concerning this clonotype itself: What this receptor recognizes is not known. It has no much larger one-base neighbor in the sample; base qualities were not kept.

Sequenced material: sorted CD4+, CD8+, or CD8+CD57+ T cells (not recorded which) from PBMCs. The clonotype originates from a human donor with severe aplastic anemia or a healthy control (not recorded which). The chain is assembled from TRBV20-1 and TRBJ2-7; 12 bases in the middle match TRBD2. This receptor has the CDR3 CSAMDRLAGVNEQYF. The nucleotides are TGCAGTGCTATGGACCGACTAGCGGGGGTGAACGAGCAGTACTTC.